This T cell receptor (beta chain) was sequenced during a study of cytomegalovirus exposure and HLA in healthy donors. PCR primers comprised 60 Vbeta and 13 Jbeta primers. Sequencing was performed with immunoSEQ multiplex PCR; in TCRdb, only in-frame clones are kept and a portion is missing. The top ten hold roughly 8% of the sample, which has more than 95,000 clones, approximately 82% seen once. Study-wide findings and caveats: Most TCR sequences were rare, but some public TCRs occurred in many donors. Researchers catalogued approximately 170 TCR beta chains as cytomegalovirus-associated.

In its sample, this clone was seen a few times. The target antigen is unknown. Germline assignment: CDR1 SGHNT and CDR2 YYREEE (reference sequence). Trimming left V 3 bases short and J 2 bases short, with 9 bases between. The CDR3 length is 14 residues. The TCR comes from a man aged 35 to 55 in good health and CMV-seropositive. J is TRBJ2-1 and V is TRBV5-4; TRBD2 might be the D (5 bases). Input material: PBMCs. DNA of the CDR3: TGTGCCAGCAGCTACCGAGCGGCCTACAATGAGCAGTTCTTC. Protein product: CASSYRAAYNEQFF.